This entry lists 19 T cell receptor beta chains sequenced from one sample in a study of identical twins. TCRdb re-called the 5' RACE reads with MiXCR, one entry per CDR3 protein. The table shows about 480,000 distinct CDR3 sequences, with 13% to 15% occurring only once. Another study also made use of these data, one on yellow fever vaccine responses in identical twins.

Sequenced material: CD4+ T cells sorted from blood. The receptors here all came from a woman between 18 and 30 years old in good health.

This chain links TRBV9 with TRBJ1-1, with D maybe TRBD1 (5 bases). The CDR3 runs to 14 residues. V was pared by 0 bases and J by 8 bases, with 14 bases between. CDR1 is SGDLS and CDR2 is YYNGEE in the germline V gene. CDR3 loop: CASSVDLRTREAFF. The CDR3 bases are TGTGCCAGCAGCGTAGACTTGCGGACACGAGAAGCTTTCTTT.

This chain uses TRBV28 with TRBJ2-7; TRBD2 matches 7 bases. V dropped 3 bases and J dropped 7; count of bases not matched to a gene: 12. The CDR3 has 15 amino acids. Germline CDR1 MDHEN, CDR2 SYDVKM. The CDR3 DNA reads TGTGCCAGCAGTTTTTTGTCCGCGGGAGTAGGGGAGCAGTACTTC. This sequence encodes CASSFLSAGVGEQYF.

The V and J genes are TRBV28 and TRBJ2-7; 7 nucleotides agree with TRBD1. The CDR3 loop spans 13 amino acids. The V and J ends lost 5 bases and 6 bases, in that order; junction bases with no gene match: 7. Germline V gene data show CDR1 as MDHEN and CDR2 as SYDVKM. CDR3 nucleotide sequence: TGTGCCAGCAGTGATGACAGGGCCTCCGAGCAGTACTTC. Translation: CASSDDRASEQYF.

This chain links TRBV12-3 or TRBV12-4 with TRBJ1-4, with D possibly matching TRBD1 (5 bases). CDR3 size: 14 residues. V lost 1 base and J lost 11, with 14 bases in between. CDR3 protein: CASSLGHLEGKLFF. DNA for the CDR3: TGTGCCAGCAGTTTAGGACACCTGGAGGGGAAACTGTTTTTT.

The chain links TRBV5-1 to TRBJ2-5; D possibly corresponds to TRBD2 (6 bases). CDR1 SGHRS and CDR2 YFSETQ come from the germline V gene. The CDR3 is made up of 18 amino acids. V lost 0 bases and J 0 bases, leaving 18 bases between the germline ends. The DNA for the CDR3 is TGCGCCAGCAGCTTGGCCTGGGGTGGTAGCGGTTACCAAGAGACCCAGTACTTC. It is translated as CASSLAWGGSGYQETQYF.

The V and J genes are TRBV10-3 and TRBJ2-5; D is unresolved. CDR1 is ENHRY, CDR2 SYGVKD, per germline. The CDR3 spans 12 residues. V lost 7 bases to trimming and J lost 4 bases, with 10 bases between them. Here the CDR3 DNA reads TGTGCCATCAAGCGTCCGGGAGAGACCCAGTACTTC. The encoded protein is CAIKRPGETQYF.

This rearrangement joins TRBV9 to TRBJ2-5; TRBD2 matches 12 bases. Per the germline V gene, CDR1 is SGDLS and CDR2 is YYNGEE. The junction had 9 bases not matched to a gene; V was cut back by 5 bases and J by 7 bases. The CDR3 has 15 residues. CDR3 loop: CASRPGLAGPGTQYF. The CDR3 nucleotides read TGTGCCAGCAGACCGGGACTAGCGGGCCCGGGGACCCAGTACTTC.

The chain has TRBV6-1 and TRBJ2-3; D unresolved. The CDR3 runs 13 residues. Trimming removed 6 bases at V and 10 bases at J, with 17 bases between. CDR1 MNHNS and CDR2 SASEGT come from the germline V gene. CDR3 sequence (DNA): TGTGCCAGCAGCGACTTAGTGCCGCCCGCGCAGTATTTT. Translated: CASSDLVPPAQYF.

The V call is TRBV6-1, the J call TRBJ1-2; tentative D call: TRBD1 (6 bases). This CDR3 contains 16 residues. Germline-derived CDR1 and CDR2 are MNHNS and SASEGT. V gave up 6 bases and J gave up 0 bases, with 17 bases separating them. The CDR3 coding sequence is TGTGCCAGCAGAGTCGGGGGGCGCGGTGCTAACTATGGCTACACCTTC. It codes for CASRVGGRGANYGYTF.

This clonotype showed up just a few times. J is TRBJ2-5 and V is TRBV11-2, with D uncertain. The V gene lost 0 bases and the J gene lost 14 bases, with 10 bases spanning the gap. There are 11 residues in the CDR3. Germline lookup yields CDR1 SGHAT and CDR2 FQNNGV. CDR3 in DNA: TGTGCCAGCAGCTTAGAGCATCTCCTATACTTC. It translates to CASSLEHLLYF.

This clonotype was detected a few times. This sequence joins TRBV7-8 and TRBJ2-7; 7 bases map to TRBD1. This CDR3 region has 15 residues. Germline V gene sequence: CDR1 SGHVS, CDR2 FQNEAQ. V lost 5 bases to trimming and J lost 0 bases; unmatched junction nucleotides: 7. This CDR3 reads CASSPWDRRSYEQYF. Written as DNA, the CDR3 is TGTGCCAGCAGCCCATGGGACAGACGCTCCTACGAGCAGTACTTC.

This sequence joins TRBV20-1 and TRBJ2-5, with D possibly matching TRBD1 (5 bases). With 1 base removed from V and 5 bases from J, the gap between germline ends came to 8 bases. Looked up from germline, CDR1 is DFQATT and CDR2 is SNEGSKA (reference sequence). CDR3 length: 12 residues. In nucleotides, the CDR3 is TGCAGTGCTAGAGTCAGGGCGGAGACCCAGTACTTC. Translation: CSARVRAETQYF.

J is TRBJ2-3 and V is TRBV5-1; 10 bases are shared with TRBD2. V lost 5 bases and J lost 1; bases outside the gene matches: 4. This CDR3 region has 15 residues. Germline CDR1 reads SGHRS; CDR2 reads YFSETQ. In nucleotides, the CDR3 is TGCGCCAGCAGGGCGACTAGCGGGCGCACAGATACGCAGTATTTT. This translates into CASRATSGRTDTQYF.

The rearrangement uses TRBV6-2 or TRBV6-3 and TRBJ2-7, with TRBD1 matching over 9 bases. After removal of 4 bases from V and 3 bases from J, the junction contained 7 bases not matched to a gene. The CDR3 is made up of 15 amino acids. CDR1 and CDR2 (germline): MNHEY, SVGEGT. DNA of the CDR3: TGTGCCAGCAGTTCCCCCGGGACAGGGTTCTACGAGCAGTACTTC. Encoded protein: CASSSPGTGFYEQYF.

This clonotype has more than one count but fewer than ten. The V and J genes are TRBV12-3 or TRBV12-4 and TRBJ2-1, with TRBD2 as a possible D gene (6 bases). The CDR3 extends over 16 amino acids. Between the trimmed V and J ends, which lost 7 bases and 6 bases, there was a span of 22 bases. For the CDR3, the DNA is TGTGCCAGCAACTCCTACGGCGGGAAAGGAGTCAATGAGCAGTTCTTC. Residues: CASNSYGGKGVNEQFF.

This clonotype has at least ten counts. V gene TRBV27 combines with J gene TRBJ2-6; D is uncertain. This CDR3 spans 14 amino acids. With 5 bases removed from V and 1 base from J, the gap between germline ends came to 6 bases. The V gene's germline CDR1 is MNHEY and CDR2 SMNVEV (reference sequence). The CDR3 region has the DNA TGTGCCAGCAGTCCTGATTCTGGGGCCAACGTCCTGACTTTC. This codes for CASSPDSGANVLTF. Full variable domain (remainder filled in from reference TRBV27 and TRBJ2-6): EAQVTQNPRYLITVTGKKLTVTCSQNMNHEYMSWYRQDPGLGLRQIYYSMNVEVTDKGDVPEGYKVSRKEKRNFPLILESPSPNQTSLYFCASSPDSGANVLTFGAGSRLTVL.

The CDR3 nucleotides are TGTGCCAGCAGTCTAGCGGGAGGGGGGATCGAGCAGTTCTTC. Residues: CASSLAGGGIEQFF. The chain uses TRBV6-2 or TRBV6-3 and TRBJ2-1, with TRBD2 identical over 12 bases. Germline V CDR1 and CDR2: MNHEY, SVGEGT. The CDR3 spans 14 residues. J lost 10 bases, V lost 5 bases, and 6 bases had no gene match.

The chain uses TRBV20-1 and TRBJ2-2, with D perhaps matching TRBD1 (6 bases). V was trimmed by 2 bases and J by 4 bases, leaving 11 bases between them. CDR3 size: 14 residues. The germline CDR1 and CDR2 sequences are DFQATT and SNEGSKA (reference sequence). The CDR3 DNA reads TGCAGTGCTAGACCCGGGACAAGCACCGGGGAGCTGTTTTTT. Protein: CSARPGTSTGELFF.

This clonotype was found many times. The V call is TRBV7-3, the J call TRBJ2-7, with D unclear. The CDR3 is 12 residues long. The V gene's germline CDR1 is SGHTA and CDR2 FQGTGA. Trimming left V 2 bases short and J 2 bases short, with 4 bases between. The CDR3 nucleotides are TGTGCCAGCAGCTTATTGACCTACGAGCAGTACTTC. This codes for CASSLLTYEQYF.